Reported below is one T cell receptor beta chain. Clones were read by immunoSEQ multiplex PCR, and TCRdb kept only the in-frame ones, dropping some. The data show 15,000 to 20,000 clones, 80% to 95% seen once. From germline, CDR1 is MNHNS and CDR2 SASEGT. CDR3 length: 13 residues. After removal of 4 bases from V and 4 bases from J, the junction contained 3 bases not matched to a gene. This sample was taken from a study of T cell clonotyping in hematopoietic cell transplantation. The clonotype was recovered from a man in his forties in good health. Some clones in this sample may be carry-over from other donors' samples. Material for sequencing was peripheral blood mononuclear cells. The rearrangement uses TRBV6-1 and TRBJ1-2, with 7 positions matching TRBD1. CDR3 nucleotides: TGTGCCAGCAGTGTACAGGGGTCCTATGGCTACACCTTC. It translates to CASSVQGSYGYTF.